This T cell receptor (beta chain) emerged from a study of CD8+CD57+ T cells in acquired aplastic anemia. For sequencing, patients were chosen who had shown expansion of CD8+CD57+ cells by flow cytometry. CDR3 and TCR beta VDJ profiling relied on genomic DNA as the template. In TCRdb, the reads were re-called with MiXCR into one record per CDR3 protein. Of approximately 300,000 distinct CDR3 sequences listed, roughly 53% are singletons. This clonotype was recorded a few times. This TCR was recovered from a human donor with aplastic anemia. What was sequenced was sorted CD4+, CD8+, or CD8+CD57+ T cells (not recorded which) from PBMCs.

The DNA of the CDR3 is TGCGCCAGCAGCTTGGTAGGGTCTACGTCGGACGAGCAGTACTTC. This sequence encodes CASSLVGSTSDEQYF. The chain links TRBV5-1 to TRBJ2-7; D gene uncertain. The germline V and J ends were trimmed by 0 bases and 5 bases, with 15 bases remaining between them. This CDR3 spans 15 amino acids. Germline V gives CDR1 SGHRS, CDR2 YFSETQ.